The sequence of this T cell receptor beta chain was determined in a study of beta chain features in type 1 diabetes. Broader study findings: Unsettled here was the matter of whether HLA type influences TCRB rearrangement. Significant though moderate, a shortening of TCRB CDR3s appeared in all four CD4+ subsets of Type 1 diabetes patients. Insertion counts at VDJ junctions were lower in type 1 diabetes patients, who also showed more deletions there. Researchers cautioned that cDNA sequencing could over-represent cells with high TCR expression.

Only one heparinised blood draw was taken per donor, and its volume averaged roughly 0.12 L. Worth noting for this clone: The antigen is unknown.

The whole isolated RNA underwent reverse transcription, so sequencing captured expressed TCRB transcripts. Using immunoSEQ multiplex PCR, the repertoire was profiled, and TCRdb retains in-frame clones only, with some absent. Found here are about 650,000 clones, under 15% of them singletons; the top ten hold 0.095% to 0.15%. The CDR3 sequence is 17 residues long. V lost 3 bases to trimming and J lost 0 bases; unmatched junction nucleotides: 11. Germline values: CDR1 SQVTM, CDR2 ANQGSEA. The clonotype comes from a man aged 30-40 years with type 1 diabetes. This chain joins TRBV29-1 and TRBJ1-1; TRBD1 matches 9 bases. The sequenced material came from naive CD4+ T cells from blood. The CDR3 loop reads CSVDGDRALGMNTEAFF. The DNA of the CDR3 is TGCAGCGTTGACGGGGACAGGGCCTTGGGGATGAACACTGAAGCTTTCTTT.